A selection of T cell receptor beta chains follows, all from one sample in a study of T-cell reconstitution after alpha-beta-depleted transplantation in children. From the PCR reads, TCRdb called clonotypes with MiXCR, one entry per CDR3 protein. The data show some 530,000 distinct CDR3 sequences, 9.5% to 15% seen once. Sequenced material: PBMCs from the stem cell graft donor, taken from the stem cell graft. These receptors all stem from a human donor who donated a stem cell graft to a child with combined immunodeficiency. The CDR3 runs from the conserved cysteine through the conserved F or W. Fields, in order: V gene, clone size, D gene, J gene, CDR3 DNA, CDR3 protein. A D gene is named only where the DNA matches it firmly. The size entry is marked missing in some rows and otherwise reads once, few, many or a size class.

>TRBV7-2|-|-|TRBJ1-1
TGTGCCAGCGACCCCCGGGGGCTAATGAACACTGAAGCTTTCTTT
CASDPRGLMNTEAFF
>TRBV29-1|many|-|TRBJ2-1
TGCAGCGTTGACCGACAGGACGAGAGAACCTTCACAATGAAGCAGTTCTTC
CSVDRQDERTFTMKQFF
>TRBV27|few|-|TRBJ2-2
TGTGCCAGCAGATCCCCGGGAACGAACACCGGGGAGCTGTTTTTT
CASRSPGTNTGELFF
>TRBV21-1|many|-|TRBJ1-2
TGTGCCAGCAGCAAAAAGAACCACACACCTTCTAAGGCGGGCTACACCTTC
CASSKKNHTPSKAGYTF
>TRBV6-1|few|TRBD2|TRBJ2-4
TGTGCCAGCAGTGAAAGTTCAGCGGGGGTTCTAGCCAAAAACATTCAGTACTTC
CASSESSAGVLAKNIQYF
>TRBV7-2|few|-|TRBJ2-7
TGTGCCAGCAGCTTATCAGATACGCGGAGCTCCTACGAGCAGTACTTC
CASSLSDTRSSYEQYF
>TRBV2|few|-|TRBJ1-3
TGTGCCAGCAGGATCCGACAGACCTTAAGCTCGCGGGGAAACACCATATATTTT
CASRIRQTLSSRGNTIYF
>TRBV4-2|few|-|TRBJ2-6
TGTGCCAGCAGCCAACTCAGCGGGACAGGCCCCTTCTCTGGGGCCAACGTCCTGACTTTC
CASSQLSGTGPFSGANVLTF
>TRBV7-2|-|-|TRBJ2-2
TGTGCCAGCAGCGCAGGGTTGGGGATAACCGGGGAGCTGTTTTTT
CASSAGLGITGELFF
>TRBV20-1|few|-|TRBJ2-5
TGCAGCCTACCAATGAGGGGCCAAGAGACCCAGTACTTC
CSLPMRGQETQYF
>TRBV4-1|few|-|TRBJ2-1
TGCGCCAGCAGCCACGTACTTGGCGGGGAAGTAGAGCAGTTCTTC
CASSHVLGGEVEQFF